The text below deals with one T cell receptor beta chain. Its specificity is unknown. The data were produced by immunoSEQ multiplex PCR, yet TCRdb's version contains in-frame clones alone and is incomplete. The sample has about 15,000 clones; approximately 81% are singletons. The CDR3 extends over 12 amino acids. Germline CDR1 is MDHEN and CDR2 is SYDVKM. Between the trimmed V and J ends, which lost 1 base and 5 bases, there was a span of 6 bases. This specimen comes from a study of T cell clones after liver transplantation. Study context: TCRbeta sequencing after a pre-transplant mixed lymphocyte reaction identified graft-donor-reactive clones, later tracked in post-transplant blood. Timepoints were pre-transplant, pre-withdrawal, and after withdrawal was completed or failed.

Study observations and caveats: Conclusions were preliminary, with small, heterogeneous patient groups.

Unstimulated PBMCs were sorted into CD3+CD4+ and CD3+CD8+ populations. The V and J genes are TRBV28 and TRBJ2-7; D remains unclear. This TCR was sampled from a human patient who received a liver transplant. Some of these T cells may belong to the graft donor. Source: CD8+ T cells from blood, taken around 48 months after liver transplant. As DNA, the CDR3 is TGTGCCAGCAGTTTATATGAGGACGAGCAGTACTTC. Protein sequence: CASSLYEDEQYF. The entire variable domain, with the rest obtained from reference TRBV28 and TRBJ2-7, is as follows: DVKVTQSSRYLVKRTGEKVFLECVQDMDHENMFWYRQDPGLGLRLIYFSYDVKMKEKGDIPEGYSVSREKKERFSLILESASTNQTSMYLCASSLYEDEQYFGPGTRLTVT.